Listed here is a single T cell receptor (beta chain). The antigen is unknown. This CDR3 has 16 amino acids. The germline V gene encodes CDR1 KGHSH and CDR2 LQKENI. V was trimmed by 5 bases and J by 0 bases, leaving 13 bases between them. This entry is derived from a study of T cell responses to AZD1222 COVID-19 vaccine. Clones were read by immunoSEQ multiplex PCR, and TCRdb kept only the in-frame ones, dropping some. This sample has tens of thousands of clones, with about 90% found just once. General study findings and limits: Clonal diversity may have been underestimated, and the donors were mostly white British, with more females than males.

This sample comprised peripheral blood, obtained 28 days after the second AZD1222 dose. This sequence originates from an adult who received the AZD1222 COVID-19 vaccine. The V and J genes are TRBV18 and TRBJ1-4; no definite D call. CDR3 sequence: CASSYGRGTTNEKLFF. For the CDR3, the DNA is TGTGCCAGCTCATACGGACGCGGGACAACTAATGAAAAACTGTTTTTT.